The text below deals with one T cell receptor (beta chain). The sample is drawn from a study of blood T cell repertoires in COVID-19. Only in-frame clones appear in the TCRdb table, and some are missing; sequencing was by immunoSEQ multiplex PCR. The data hold 87,000 or so clones, with around 87% observed a single time. Germline CDR1 is LGHDT and CDR2 is YNNKEL (reference sequence). Trimming shortened V by 1 base and J by 3 bases, and 10 bases separated the two germline ends. The CDR3 runs to 15 residues. Sequencing input: peripheral blood. The chain is built from TRBV3-1 (or the pseudogene TRBV3-2) and TRBJ1-5; a weak D match, TRBD1 (6 bases). This TCR was sampled from a man between 40 and 49 years old with acute or convalescent COVID-19. Here the CDR3 reads CASSQVDSFNQPQHF. The CDR3 DNA follows: TGTGCCAGCAGCCAAGTGGACAGCTTCAATCAGCCCCAGCATTTT.